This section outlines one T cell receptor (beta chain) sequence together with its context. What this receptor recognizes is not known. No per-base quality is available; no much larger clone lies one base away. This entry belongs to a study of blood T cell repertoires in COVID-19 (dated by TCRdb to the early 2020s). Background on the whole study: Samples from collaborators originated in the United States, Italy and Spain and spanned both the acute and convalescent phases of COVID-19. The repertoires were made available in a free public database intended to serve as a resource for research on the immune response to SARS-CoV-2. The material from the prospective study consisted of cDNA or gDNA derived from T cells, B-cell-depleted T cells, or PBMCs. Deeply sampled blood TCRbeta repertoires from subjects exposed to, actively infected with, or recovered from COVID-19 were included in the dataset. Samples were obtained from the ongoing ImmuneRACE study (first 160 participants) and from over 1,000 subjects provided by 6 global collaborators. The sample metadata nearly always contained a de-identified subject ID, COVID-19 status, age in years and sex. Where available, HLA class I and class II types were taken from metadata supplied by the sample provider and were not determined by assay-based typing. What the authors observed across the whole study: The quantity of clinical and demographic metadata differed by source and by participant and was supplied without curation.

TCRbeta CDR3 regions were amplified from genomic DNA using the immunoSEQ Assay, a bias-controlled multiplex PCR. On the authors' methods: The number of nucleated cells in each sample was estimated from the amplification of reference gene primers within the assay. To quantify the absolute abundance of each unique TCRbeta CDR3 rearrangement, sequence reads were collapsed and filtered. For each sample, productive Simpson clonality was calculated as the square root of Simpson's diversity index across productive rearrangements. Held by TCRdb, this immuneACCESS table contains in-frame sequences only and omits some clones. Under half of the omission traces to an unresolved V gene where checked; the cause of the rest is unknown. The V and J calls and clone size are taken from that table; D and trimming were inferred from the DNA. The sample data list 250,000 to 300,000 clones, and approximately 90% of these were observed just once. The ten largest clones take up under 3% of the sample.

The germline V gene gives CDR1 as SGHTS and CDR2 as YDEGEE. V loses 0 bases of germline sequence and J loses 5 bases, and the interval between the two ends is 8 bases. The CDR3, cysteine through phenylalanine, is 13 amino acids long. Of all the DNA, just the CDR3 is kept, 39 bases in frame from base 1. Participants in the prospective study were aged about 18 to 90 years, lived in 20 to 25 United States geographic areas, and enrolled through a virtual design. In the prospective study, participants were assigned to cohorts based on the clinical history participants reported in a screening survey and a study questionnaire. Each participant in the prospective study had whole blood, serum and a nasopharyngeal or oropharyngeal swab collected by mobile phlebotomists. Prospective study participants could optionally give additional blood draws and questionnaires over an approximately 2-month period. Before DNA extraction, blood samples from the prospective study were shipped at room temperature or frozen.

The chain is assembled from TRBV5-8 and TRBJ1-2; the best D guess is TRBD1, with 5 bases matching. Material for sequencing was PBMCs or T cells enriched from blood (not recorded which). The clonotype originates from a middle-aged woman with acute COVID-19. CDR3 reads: CASSLVRGYGYTF. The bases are TGTGCCAGCAGCTTGGTTAGGGGTTATGGCTACACCTTC.